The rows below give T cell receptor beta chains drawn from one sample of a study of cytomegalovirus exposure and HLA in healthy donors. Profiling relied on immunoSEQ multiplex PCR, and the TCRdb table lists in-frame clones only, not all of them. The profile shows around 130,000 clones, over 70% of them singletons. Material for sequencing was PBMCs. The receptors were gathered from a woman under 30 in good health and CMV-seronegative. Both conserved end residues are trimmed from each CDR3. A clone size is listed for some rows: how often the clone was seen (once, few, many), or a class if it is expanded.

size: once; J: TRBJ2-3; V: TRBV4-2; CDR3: ASSQGIQRSSTDTQY
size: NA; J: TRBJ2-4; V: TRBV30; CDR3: AWSSRGRLNIQY
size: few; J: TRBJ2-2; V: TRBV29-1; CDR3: SGELAGGGGELF
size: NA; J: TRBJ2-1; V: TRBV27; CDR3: ASRAADSFYNEQF
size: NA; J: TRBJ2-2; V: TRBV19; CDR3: ASSRLAGGYFAGELF
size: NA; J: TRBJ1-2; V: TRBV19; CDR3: ASYGTGLGYT
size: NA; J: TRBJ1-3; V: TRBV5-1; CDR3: ASSLVGPSGGNTIY
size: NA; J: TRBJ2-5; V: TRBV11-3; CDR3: ASSPSSGSGETQY
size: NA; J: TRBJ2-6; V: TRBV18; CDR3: ASSPIGTSGRSRSGANVLT
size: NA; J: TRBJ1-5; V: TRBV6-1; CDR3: ASGPRAGGNQPQH
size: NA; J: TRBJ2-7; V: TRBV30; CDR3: AWSVDLGLAGGPGEQY
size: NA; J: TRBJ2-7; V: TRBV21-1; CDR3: ASSQREGPYEQY
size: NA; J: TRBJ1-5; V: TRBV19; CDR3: ASSMRSGGDQPQH
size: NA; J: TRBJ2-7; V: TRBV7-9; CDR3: ASSGQGAHYEQY
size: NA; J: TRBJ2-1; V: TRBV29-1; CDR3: SAVQGPRGNEQF
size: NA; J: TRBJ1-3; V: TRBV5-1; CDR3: ASGPGGNTIY
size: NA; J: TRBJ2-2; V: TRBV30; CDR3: AWSVHKRGTGELF
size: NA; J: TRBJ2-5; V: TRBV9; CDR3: ASSVAFSFEETQY
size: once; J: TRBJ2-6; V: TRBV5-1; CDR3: AISPPGLVFSGANVLT
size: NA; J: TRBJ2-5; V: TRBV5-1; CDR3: ASSLVAGDETQY
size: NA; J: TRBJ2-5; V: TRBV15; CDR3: ATSRDVIGEETQY
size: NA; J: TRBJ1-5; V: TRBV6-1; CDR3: ASSENMIQPQH
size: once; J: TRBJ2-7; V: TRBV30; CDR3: AWEGTGDYEQY
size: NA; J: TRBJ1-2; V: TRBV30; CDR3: AWRGGTGEPYGYT
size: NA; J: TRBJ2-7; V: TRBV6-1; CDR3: ARGGVRAGYEQY
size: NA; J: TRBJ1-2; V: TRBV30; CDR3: AWNRGFGYT
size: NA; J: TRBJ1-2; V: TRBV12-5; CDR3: ASGPRGNYGYT
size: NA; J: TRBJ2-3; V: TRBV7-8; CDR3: ASSLAELKDTQY
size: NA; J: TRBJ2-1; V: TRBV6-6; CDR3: ASKPNGREGNEQF
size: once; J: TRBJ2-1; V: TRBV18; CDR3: ASSPPGGLAGVRDEQF
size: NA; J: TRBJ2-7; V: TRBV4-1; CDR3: ASSPLGVREQY
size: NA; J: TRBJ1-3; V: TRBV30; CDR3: ACLGDSSGNTIY
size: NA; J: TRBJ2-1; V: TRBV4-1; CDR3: ASSQAGNEQF
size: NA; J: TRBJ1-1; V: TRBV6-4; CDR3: ASSARTGTEAF
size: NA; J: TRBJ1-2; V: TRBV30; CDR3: AWARQGGNDT
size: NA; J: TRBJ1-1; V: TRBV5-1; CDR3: ASVIGQVNTEAF
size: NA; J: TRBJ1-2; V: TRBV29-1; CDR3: SVTGPEHYGYT
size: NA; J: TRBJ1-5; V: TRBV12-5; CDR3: ASGLGLSMDQPQH
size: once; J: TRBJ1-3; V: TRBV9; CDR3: ASSVRGDASGNTIY
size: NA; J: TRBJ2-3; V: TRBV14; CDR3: ASSQAGLLGQGATDTQY
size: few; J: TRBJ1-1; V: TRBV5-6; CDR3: ASSPNSGWNTEAF
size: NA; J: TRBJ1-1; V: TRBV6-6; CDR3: ASSNRVGYTEAF
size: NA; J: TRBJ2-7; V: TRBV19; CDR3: ASSFTRTGGYEQY
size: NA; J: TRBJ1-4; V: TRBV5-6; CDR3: ASSLLSGIPNEKLF
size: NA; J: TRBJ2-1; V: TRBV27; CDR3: ASSFIGEEQF
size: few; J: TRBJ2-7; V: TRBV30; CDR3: AWSIYHYEQY
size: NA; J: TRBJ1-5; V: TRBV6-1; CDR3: ASSGDRYSNQPQH
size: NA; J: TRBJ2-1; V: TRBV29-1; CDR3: SVDKRTSGSNEQF